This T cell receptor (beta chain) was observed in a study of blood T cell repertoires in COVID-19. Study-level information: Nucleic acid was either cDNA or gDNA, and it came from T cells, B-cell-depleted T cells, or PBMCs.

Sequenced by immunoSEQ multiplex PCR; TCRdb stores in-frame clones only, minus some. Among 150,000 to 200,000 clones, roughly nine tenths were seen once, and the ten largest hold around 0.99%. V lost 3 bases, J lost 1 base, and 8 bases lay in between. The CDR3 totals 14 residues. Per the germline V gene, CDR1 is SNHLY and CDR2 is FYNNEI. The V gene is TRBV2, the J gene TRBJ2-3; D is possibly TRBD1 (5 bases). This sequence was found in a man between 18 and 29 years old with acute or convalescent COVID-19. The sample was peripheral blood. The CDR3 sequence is CASSDTGGTDTQYF. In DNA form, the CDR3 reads TGTGCCAGCAGTGATACAGGAGGCACAGATACGCAGTATTTT.